This T cell receptor beta chain derives from a study of blood T cell repertoires in COVID-19. Study-level information: PBMCs, B-cell-depleted T cells, or T cells provided the cDNA or gDNA that made up the material.

In the case of this clone: Other DNA sequences from this sample encode an identical CDR3 as well.

TCRdb's copy holds only in-frame clones and misses some; the assay was immunoSEQ multiplex PCR. The sample has about 400,000 clones, 86% seen once. The material sequenced was peripheral blood. The clonotype was recovered from a young woman with active or convalescent COVID-19.

The chain's CDR3 is CASSPDTANYGYTF. Written as DNA, the CDR3 is TGCGCCAGCAGCCCGGACACAGCTAACTATGGCTACACCTTC. This rearrangement joins TRBV5-1 to TRBJ1-2; tentatively, D is TRBD1 (5 bases). V was cut by 4 bases and J by 0 bases, with 10 bases left in between. Looked up from germline, CDR1 is SGHRS and CDR2 is YFSETQ. The CDR3 runs 14 residues.